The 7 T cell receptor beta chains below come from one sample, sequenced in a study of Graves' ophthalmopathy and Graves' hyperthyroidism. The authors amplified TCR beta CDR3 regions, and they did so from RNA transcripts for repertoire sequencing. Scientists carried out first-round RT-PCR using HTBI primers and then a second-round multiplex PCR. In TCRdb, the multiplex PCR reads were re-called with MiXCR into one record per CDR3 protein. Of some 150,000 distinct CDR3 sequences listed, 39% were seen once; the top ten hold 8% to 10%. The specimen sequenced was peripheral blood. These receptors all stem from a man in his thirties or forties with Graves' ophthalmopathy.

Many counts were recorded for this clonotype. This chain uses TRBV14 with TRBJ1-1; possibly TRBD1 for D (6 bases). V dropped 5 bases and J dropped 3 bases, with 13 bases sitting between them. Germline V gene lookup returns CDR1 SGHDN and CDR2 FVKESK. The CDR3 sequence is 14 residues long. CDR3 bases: TGTGCCAGCAGCTTGGGGGGCGGTTACACTGAAGCTTTCTTT. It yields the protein CASSLGGGYTEAFF.

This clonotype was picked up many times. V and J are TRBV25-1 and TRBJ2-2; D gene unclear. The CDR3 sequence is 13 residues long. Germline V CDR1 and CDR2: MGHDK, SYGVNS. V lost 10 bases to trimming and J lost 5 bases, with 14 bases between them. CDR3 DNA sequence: TGTGCCACCTCTGTGGGATGGACCGGGGAGCTGTTTTTT. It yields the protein CATSVGWTGELFF.

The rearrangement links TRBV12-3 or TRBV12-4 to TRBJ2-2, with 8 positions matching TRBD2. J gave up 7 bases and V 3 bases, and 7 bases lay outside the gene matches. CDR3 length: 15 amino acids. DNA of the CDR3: TGTGCCAGCAGTTTGACGGGAGGGCCGAACGGGGAGCTGTTTTTT. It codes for CASSLTGGPNGELFF.

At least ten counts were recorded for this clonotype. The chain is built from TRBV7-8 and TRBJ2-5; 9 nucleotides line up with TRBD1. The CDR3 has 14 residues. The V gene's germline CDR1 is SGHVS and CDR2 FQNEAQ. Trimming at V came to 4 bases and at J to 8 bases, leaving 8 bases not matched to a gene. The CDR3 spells CASSSSPGQGTQYF. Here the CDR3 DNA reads TGTGCCAGCAGCTCTAGCCCGGGACAGGGCACCCAGTACTTC.

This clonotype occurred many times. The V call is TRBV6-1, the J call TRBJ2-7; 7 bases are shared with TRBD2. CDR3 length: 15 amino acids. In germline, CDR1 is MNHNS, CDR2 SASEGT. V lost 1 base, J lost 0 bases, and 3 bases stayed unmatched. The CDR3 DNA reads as TGTGCCAGCAGTGAAGGGACTAGACCCTCCTACGAGCAGTACTTC. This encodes CASSEGTRPSYEQYF.

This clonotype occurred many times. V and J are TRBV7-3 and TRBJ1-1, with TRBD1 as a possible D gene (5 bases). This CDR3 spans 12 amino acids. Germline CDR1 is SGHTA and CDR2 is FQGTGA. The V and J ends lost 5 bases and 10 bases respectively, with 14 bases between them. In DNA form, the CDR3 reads TGTGCCAGCAGCCCTTCCGGGGACGGAGCTTTCTTT. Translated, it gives CASSPSGDGAFF.

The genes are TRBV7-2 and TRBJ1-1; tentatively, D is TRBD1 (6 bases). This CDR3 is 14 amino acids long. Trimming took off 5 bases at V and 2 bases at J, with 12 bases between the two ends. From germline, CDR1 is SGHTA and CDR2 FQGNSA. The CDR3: CASSRGGVNTEAFF. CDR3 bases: TGTGCCAGCAGCCGAGGGGGGGTTAACACTGAAGCTTTCTTT.